This TCR beta chain originates from a study of shared clonotypes between healthy human individuals. Findings of the study overall: Naive subsets tended to show greater estimated richness than memory subsets. Relative to clonotypes present in all four donors, those not shared had lower generation probabilities.

Comments on this clone: As yet, its antigen is unknown.

Assay used: immunoSEQ multiplex PCR; TCRdb lists only in-frame clones, some missing. The table has about 1.1 million clones, roughly 74% seen once. The CDR3 covers 18 residues. Trimming at V came to 4 bases and at J to 0 bases, leaving 7 bases not matched to a gene. Germline values: CDR1 SGDLS, CDR2 YYNGEE. What was sequenced was memory CD4+ T cells from PBMCs. Subset: CD45RA-negative fraction. This sequence joins TRBV9 and TRBJ2-6, with TRBD1 identical over 10 bases. The sequence derives from a man in his late teens or twenties in good health. Some clones in this sample may be carry-over from other donors' samples. In nucleotides, the CDR3 is TGTGCCAGCAGCCTTCAGGACAGGGGGGCCTCTGGGGCCAACGTCCTGACTTTC. The encoded protein is CASSLQDRGASGANVLTF.